This is a list of T cell receptor beta chains from one sample in a study of blood T cell repertoires in COVID-19. Assay: immunoSEQ multiplex PCR; the TCRdb copy retains only in-frame clones and omits some. The data hold under 75,000 clones, with about 90% observed a single time. Sequenced sample: peripheral blood. These receptors all stem from a man between 60 and 70 years old with active COVID-19. Each CDR3 is given without its conserved first and last residue. The order of the fields is J gene, V gene, CDR3 protein.

j_gene: TRBJ2-1
v_gene: TRBV5-8
CDR3aa: ASSLGLVKGNEQF

j_gene: TRBJ1-5
v_gene: TRBV28
CDR3aa: ASSGQGGGNQPQH

j_gene: TRBJ1-6
v_gene: TRBV11-2
CDR3aa: ASSFRGQGASSYNSPLH

j_gene: TRBJ1-4
v_gene: TRBV28
CDR3aa: ASSLNSGRINEKLF

j_gene: TRBJ1-2
v_gene: TRBV18
CDR3aa: ASSPGAQGIHGYT

j_gene: TRBJ2-7
v_gene: TRBV10-3
CDR3aa: AISESMGTSGRTSPVAEQY

j_gene: TRBJ2-7
v_gene: TRBV9
CDR3aa: ASSSRLAGGSYEQY

j_gene: TRBJ2-7
v_gene: TRBV28
CDR3aa: ASRSPGQGPFWF

j_gene: TRBJ1-3
v_gene: TRBV7-8
CDR3aa: ASSLDGPPGNTIY

j_gene: TRBJ1-6
v_gene: TRBV7-9
CDR3aa: ASSLNGGKDSPLH

j_gene: TRBJ2-5
v_gene: TRBV10-1
CDR3aa: ASSESIGSGETQY

j_gene: TRBJ2-5
v_gene: TRBV5-6
CDR3aa: ASSLDGGLQETQY

j_gene: TRBJ1-2
v_gene: TRBV5-1
CDR3aa: ASSLETGTNYGYT

j_gene: TRBJ1-6
v_gene: TRBV18
CDR3aa: ASSPPGLQVVTSPLH

j_gene: TRBJ1-2
v_gene: TRBV28
CDR3aa: ASSPRWGVDYGYT

j_gene: TRBJ2-1
v_gene: TRBV9
CDR3aa: ASSVGPSGGAHNEQF

j_gene: TRBJ1-2
v_gene: TRBV6-1
CDR3aa: ASSERPEDRRGYT

j_gene: TRBJ2-5
v_gene: TRBV11-2
CDR3aa: ASSLAPGQLQETQY

j_gene: TRBJ2-7
v_gene: TRBV21-1
CDR3aa: ASSKERSRYEQY

j_gene: TRBJ2-7
v_gene: TRBV2
CDR3aa: ASSEGLEGETPSYEQY

j_gene: TRBJ1-2
v_gene: TRBV3-1/TRBV3-2
CDR3aa: ASSRGTGGLANYGYT

j_gene: TRBJ2-7
v_gene: TRBV20-1
CDR3aa: SASPGTTLEQY

j_gene: TRBJ2-5
v_gene: TRBV30
CDR3aa: AWSGTISKETQY

j_gene: TRBJ2-1
v_gene: TRBV7-8
CDR3aa: ASSLLTSGSRDNEQF

j_gene: TRBJ1-1
v_gene: TRBV29-1
CDR3aa: SVEYRGGTEAF

j_gene: TRBJ2-7
v_gene: TRBV6-1
CDR3aa: ASSEASHYLDEQY

j_gene: TRBJ2-1
v_gene: TRBV2
CDR3aa: ASSPIAGGFIHNEQF

j_gene: TRBJ2-3
v_gene: TRBV28
CDR3aa: ASSLYRDTQY